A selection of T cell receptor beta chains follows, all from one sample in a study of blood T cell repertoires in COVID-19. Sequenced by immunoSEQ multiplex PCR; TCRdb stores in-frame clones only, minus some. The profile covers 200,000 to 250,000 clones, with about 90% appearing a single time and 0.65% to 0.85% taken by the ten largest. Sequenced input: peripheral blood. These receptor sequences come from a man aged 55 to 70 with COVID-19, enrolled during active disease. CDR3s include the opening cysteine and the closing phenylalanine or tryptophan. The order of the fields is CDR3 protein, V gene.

CDR3: CASSLSGVGNQPQHF
V: TRBV11-2

CDR3: CAIPRGKINEQYF
V: TRBV10-3

CDR3: CASSPKGTSGSSYNEQFF
V: TRBV6-6

CDR3: CASSPDSLYGYTF
V: TRBV27

CDR3: CASSRQGDNEKLFF
V: TRBV5-1

CDR3: CASGARDSRYNSPLHF
V: TRBV6-1

CDR3: CASSSGGGRQVARYEQYF
V: TRBV7-2

CDR3: CASSLGASVPPDTQYF
V: TRBV11-3

CDR3: CASSPGLVSYNEQFF
V: TRBV11-2

CDR3: CASSLAGGPYEQYF
V: TRBV7-2

CDR3: CASSRSHLAGGPQNHEQYF
V: TRBV5-1

CDR3: CAWRGAGGTYEQYF
V: TRBV30

CDR3: CASSLTGTSGYNEQFF
V: TRBV7-3

CDR3: CASSDRSGTGAYGYTF
V: TRBV19

CDR3: CASRGGQPNQPQHF
V: TRBV7-2

CDR3: CAISEEGSSYNSPLHF
V: TRBV10-3

CDR3: CASSLAIVGGTDTQYF
V: TRBV5-1

CDR3: CASSYRDRDQPQHF
V: TRBV4-1

CDR3: CASSRSTGSNSPLHF
V: TRBV3-1/TRBV3-2

CDR3: CASSLVSGATDTQYF
V: TRBV5-1

CDR3: CASSLVRGSNYGYTF
V: TRBV5-1

CDR3: CASSQAAGTGGFHNEQFF
V: TRBV4-1

CDR3: CSVVDSGYNEQFF
V: TRBV29-1

CDR3: CASSEFPGGADNEQFF
V: TRBV6-1

CDR3: CASSLVAQGAYEQYF
V: TRBV5-4

CDR3: CASTTPAGWNTEAFF
V: TRBV19

CDR3: CASTKGGAVTSTDTQYF
V: TRBV9

CDR3: CSSRWGDTEAFF
V: TRBV29-1

CDR3: CASGQSTDTQYF
V: TRBV14

CDR3: CASSGVGTGELFF
V: TRBV25-1